These 26 T cell receptor beta chains were sequenced from one sample in a study of cytomegalovirus exposure and HLA in healthy donors. A multiplex PCR was run with 60 Vbeta primers and 13 Jbeta primers. Here immunoSEQ multiplex PCR was the method, and the copy in TCRdb shows in-frame clones only, minus some. The data contain around 130,000 clones, around 85% of them seen just once; the ten biggest clones take up 1.2%. The sequenced sample was PBMCs. All receptors come from a female donor in good health and CMV-seronegative.

The chain is built from TRBV20-1 and TRBJ2-3; perhaps TRBD2 as D (5 bases). Germline-derived CDR1 and CDR2 are DFQATT and SNEGSKA (reference sequence). The V end lost 1 base, the J end lost 6 bases, and 5 bases lay between the germline ends. The CDR3 has 11 amino acids. CDR3 in DNA: TGCAGTGCTAGAGGAGGGGATACGCAGTATTTT. Protein: CSARGGDTQYF.

The CDR3 loop is CASSPTGDRTDTQYF. CDR3 nucleotide sequence: TGTGCCAGCAGTCCCACAGGGGACCGCACAGATACGCAGTATTTT. The chain employs TRBV28 and TRBJ2-3, with 7 bases matching TRBD1. Germline V gives CDR1 MDHEN, CDR2 SYDVKM. The CDR3 extends over 15 amino acids. J lost 1 base, V lost 5 bases, and 6 bases had no gene match.

In this sample, this clone turned up once. This chain uses TRBV6-5 with TRBJ2-3; 10 bases align to TRBD2. The CDR3 covers 14 residues. The junction had 10 bases not matched to a gene; V was cut back by 9 bases and J by 7 bases. Germline V gives CDR1 MNHEY, CDR2 SVGAGI. The CDR3 here is CASGPGLALNTQYF. CDR3 coding DNA: TGTGCCAGTGGTCCGGGACTAGCGCTAAATACGCAGTATTTT.

V gene TRBV4-2 combines with J gene TRBJ2-1; tentatively, D is TRBD2 (6 bases). V was cut by 5 bases and J by 0 bases, with 17 bases left in between. CDR3 size: 17 residues. The germline V gene encodes CDR1 LGHNA and CDR2 YNFKEQ. In nucleotides, the CDR3 is TGTGCCAGCAGCTCCTGGGGGGAGGTTCACTCCTACAATGAGCAGTTCTTC. It codes for CASSSWGEVHSYNEQFF.

The rearrangement uses TRBV12-5 and TRBJ1-1, with D maybe TRBD1 (5 bases). V lost 3 bases and J 1 base, leaving 12 bases between the germline ends. The CDR3 contains 15 residues. Germline CDR1 LGHNT, CDR2 FRNRAP. CDR3 loop: CASGLGDSQNTEAFF. DNA for the CDR3: TGTGCTAGTGGTTTAGGGGACTCTCAGAACACTGAAGCTTTCTTT.

The chain carries TRBV19 and TRBJ2-5; D might be TRBD2 (6 bases). V was shortened by 7 bases and J by 5 bases, with 20 bases between the two germline ends. From germline, CDR1 is LNHDA and CDR2 SQIVND (reference sequence). The CDR3 is made up of 15 amino acids. The CDR3 coding sequence is TGTGCCAGTACCGCGGGACGTCTCCGAATGGAGACCCAGTACTTC. Translating gives CASTAGRLRMETQYF.

Points on this clone: One end of the junction varies from germline; a read error may be responsible. This chain uses TRBV7-7 with TRBJ2-2, with TRBD2 identical over 7 bases. CDR1 is SSHAT, CDR2 FNYEAQ, per germline (reference sequence). The CDR3 length is 13 residues. CDR3 region: CASSAAGAGELFF. The CDR3, as DNA: TGTGCTAGCAGCGCCGCGGGGGCCGGGGAGCTGTTTTTT.

This chain uses TRBV19 with TRBJ1-2; possible D gene TRBD1, 5 bases. The V end was cut by 4 bases, the J end by 4 bases, with 13 bases between. The length of the CDR3 is 14 residues. Germline values: CDR1 LNHDA, CDR2 SQIVND (reference sequence). The CDR3 here is CASSRRDRIYGYTF. The CDR3 DNA reads as TGTGCCAGTAGTAGGCGGGACCGTATCTATGGCTACACCTTC.

The chain combines TRBV29-1 with TRBJ2-6; D is ambiguous. CDR1 is SQVTM, CDR2 ANQGSEA, per germline. The CDR3 covers 15 residues. V lost 2 bases to trimming and J lost 0 bases, with 8 bases between them. The CDR3 protein is CSVERRSSGANVLTF. The CDR3 nucleotides are TGCAGCGTTGAACGACGGAGCTCTGGGGCCAACGTCCTGACTTTC.

The CDR3 sequence: CASSSGVQETQYF. The CDR3 region has the DNA TGTGCCAGCAGCTCCGGAGTACAAGAGACCCAGTACTTC. V is TRBV7-9 and J is TRBJ2-5; unclear D gene. The ends were cut back, 4 bases at V and 2 bases at J, with 8 bases in the middle. The CDR3 spans 13 residues. The germline V gene encodes CDR1 SEHNR and CDR2 FQNEAQ (reference sequence).

The CDR3 loop is CASSQVLNQPQHF. The CDR3 DNA follows: TGCGCCAGCAGCCAAGTCCTCAATCAGCCCCAGCATTTT. The chain employs TRBV4-1 and TRBJ1-5, with D unresolved. Trimming took 1 base from V and 3 from J, leaving 4 bases between them. This CDR3 is 13 amino acids long. Germline CDR1 and CDR2: MGHRA and YSYEKL.

The chain has TRBV9 and TRBJ2-1, with no clear D. The CDR3 length is 13 residues. Germline CDR1 and CDR2: SGDLS and YYNGEE. The V end was cut by 0 bases, the J end by 7 bases, with 8 bases between. The chain's CDR3 is CASSVGPLNEQFF. The CDR3 DNA sequence: TGTGCCAGCAGCGTAGGGCCTTTGAATGAGCAGTTCTTC.

This clone has just a few counts. The gene calls are TRBV6-1 and TRBJ1-2; 7 nucleotides line up with TRBD1. The CDR3 spans 14 residues. The germline gives CDR1 MNHNS, CDR2 SASEGT. V lost 0 bases to trimming and J lost 7 bases; unmatched junction nucleotides: 5. CDR3 region: CASSEARGLVGYTF. CDR3 nucleotide sequence: TGTGCCAGCAGTGAAGCGAGGGGGCTGGTTGGCTACACCTTC.

J is TRBJ2-1 and V is TRBV6-1, with TRBD1 matching 10 bases. V lost 5 bases, J lost 8 bases, and 6 bases stayed unmatched. CDR1 and CDR2 from the germline V gene are MNHNS and SASEGT. The CDR3 sequence is 14 residues long. This CDR3 reads CASSRQGARYEQFF. CDR3 nucleotides: TGTGCCAGCAGTAGACAGGGGGCGCGCTATGAGCAGTTCTTC.

The genes are TRBV28 and TRBJ2-7; D is possibly TRBD2 (6 bases). Germline CDR1 reads MDHEN; CDR2 reads SYDVKM. V lost 6 bases to trimming and J lost 2 bases, with 11 bases between them. The CDR3 runs to 13 residues. In DNA, the CDR3 is TGTGCCAGCAGGCCGGGACTTACCTACGAGCAGTACTTC. It translates to CASRPGLTYEQYF.

The chain joins TRBV15 to TRBJ2-7; TRBD2 agrees at 11 bases. The CDR3 has 17 amino acids. V lost 1 base and J lost 2; bases outside the gene matches: 7. Germline V CDR1 and CDR2: LNHNV, YYDKDF (reference sequence). The CDR3 region is CATSRAEGLAVTYEQYF. The CDR3 coding sequence is TGTGCCACCAGCAGAGCCGAGGGACTAGCGGTTACCTACGAGCAGTACTTC.

This clone came up once. The V call is TRBV5-1, the J call TRBJ1-2; no clear D. CDR3 length: 13 residues. V was clipped by 1 base and J by 3 bases, with 7 bases between them. Per germline, CDR1 SGHRS and CDR2 YFSETQ. CDR3 in DNA: TGCGCCAGCAGCTTGATGGTAGACTATGGCTACACCTTC. This codes for CASSLMVDYGYTF.

This chain links TRBV2 with TRBJ1-3, with D possibly being TRBD1 (6 bases). V lost 5 bases and J 4 bases, leaving 15 bases between the germline ends. This CDR3 is built from 15 residues. Germline V lookup: CDR1 SNHLY, CDR2 FYNNEI. In DNA, the CDR3 is TGTGCCAGCAGTCACGATGGACAGTCCGGAAACACCATATATTTT. Translation: CASSHDGQSGNTIYF.

This chain joins TRBV10-3 and TRBJ1-2; 8 positions agree with TRBD1. This CDR3 contains 14 residues. With 2 bases clipped from V and 8 bases from J, the junction kept 7 bases outside the gene matches. Germline loops: CDR1 ENHRY, CDR2 SYGVKD. The CDR3 bases are TGTGCCATCAGTGAGGGGCAGGGGGCTGCGGGCTACACCTTC. This encodes CAISEGQGAAGYTF.

This chain connects TRBV6-5 to TRBJ2-5; TRBD1 matches 7 bases. Germline V gene sequence: CDR1 MNHEY, CDR2 SVGAGI. The CDR3 is made up of 15 amino acids. Unmatched junction bases numbered 9, after V lost 6 bases and J lost 2 bases. The CDR3 DNA reads TGTGCCAGCAGACGACAGGGACCTAATCAAGAGACCCAGTACTTC. Its translation is CASRRQGPNQETQYF.

This chain connects TRBV18 to TRBJ1-1; D not certain. CDR1 is KGHSH, CDR2 LQKENI, per germline. This CDR3 region has 13 residues. V was clipped by 8 bases and J by 3 bases, with 13 bases between them. In nucleotides, the CDR3 is TGTGCCAGCCAATTTAAACCAGACACTGAAGCTTTCTTT. This translates into CASQFKPDTEAFF.

The chain has TRBV28 and TRBJ1-5, with 7 bases matching TRBD1. The trim removed 6 bases at V and 0 bases at J, leaving 8 bases unmatched. The length of the CDR3 is 16 residues. Germline V gene sequence: CDR1 MDHEN, CDR2 SYDVKM. The CDR3 spells CASSLGTANSNQPQHF. CDR3 nucleotides: TGTGCCAGCAGCCTAGGGACAGCGAATAGCAATCAGCCCCAGCATTTT.

This clone was counted between two and nine times. The chain is built from TRBV7-9 and TRBJ1-2; TRBD1 is a possible D gene (6 bases). Germline V lookup: CDR1 SEHNR, CDR2 FQNEAQ (reference sequence). V lost 5 bases and J lost 2, with 15 bases in between. The CDR3 length is 15 residues. CDR3 sequence: CASSPKWGPNYGYTF. Here the CDR3 DNA reads TGTGCCAGCAGCCCAAAGTGGGGGCCCAACTATGGCTACACCTTC.

The chain joins TRBV5-6 to TRBJ1-1; tentative D call: TRBD1 (5 bases). CDR1 is SGHDT, CDR2 YYEEEE, per germline. This CDR3 has 15 residues. The V and J ends lost 0 bases and 0 bases respectively, with 9 bases between them. The CDR3 nucleotides are TGTGCCAGCAGCTTGGCCTCGACAGTGAACACTGAAGCTTTCTTT. Translated, it gives CASSLASTVNTEAFF.

The gene calls are TRBV19 and TRBJ1-2; possible D gene TRBD1, 6 bases. V was shortened by 6 bases and J by 4 bases, with 15 bases between the two germline ends. CDR1 and CDR2 from the germline V gene are LNHDA and SQIVND (reference sequence). The CDR3 contains 14 residues. The DNA of the CDR3 is TGTGCCAGTAGCAGGTCAGGGGTACTCTATGGCTACACCTTC. Its protein product is CASSRSGVLYGYTF.

This chain links TRBV28 with TRBJ1-4; TRBD1 matches 11 bases. The trim removed 1 base at V and 12 bases at J, leaving 7 bases unmatched. The CDR3 totals 15 residues. Germline CDR1 reads MDHEN; CDR2 reads SYDVKM. CDR3 amino acids: CASSLSPGTGGELFF. The DNA of the CDR3 is TGTGCCAGCAGTTTATCCCCCGGGACAGGGGGGGAACTGTTTTTT.